This T cell receptor (beta chain) is from a study of blood T cell repertoires in COVID-19. The V gene's germline CDR1 is SGHDN and CDR2 FVKESK. Trimming cost V 2 bases and J 2 bases; bases outside gene matches: 5. This CDR3 region has 17 residues. Using immunoSEQ multiplex PCR, the repertoire was profiled, and TCRdb retains in-frame clones only, with some absent. The sample gives 140,000 or so clones, 80% to 90% of which show up once; roughly 1.5% is in the top ten. The chain couples TRBV14 to TRBJ2-2, with 10 positions matching TRBD2. This TCR was recovered from a woman between 45 and 65 years old with acute or convalescent COVID-19. Material for sequencing was peripheral blood. CDR3 loop: CASSQRAGGFNTGELFF. The CDR3 DNA follows: TGTGCCAGCAGCCAACGAGCGGGGGGGTTTAACACCGGGGAGCTGTTTTTT.